A selection of T cell receptor beta chains follows, all from one sample in a study of post-analysis software for immune sequencing data. MiXCR was run by TCRdb on the PCR reads, yielding one entry per CDR3 protein. This sample carries about 180,000 distinct CDR3 sequences, 30% of them seen once, and the ten largest clones take about 1.6%. Sequenced: blood. These receptor sequences come from a girl between 10 and 17 years old with multiple sclerosis. The CDR3 runs from the conserved cysteine through the conserved F or W. The D gene is left open where the match is weak. The listing skips clone size in some rows; elsewhere it reads once, few, many or a size class.

j_gene	abundance	v_gene	d_gene	CDR3nt	CDR3aa
TRBJ1-1	-	TRBV6-5	-	TGTGCCAGCAGTCCCAGCCGGGTTCTTGAAGCTTTCTTT	CASSPSRVLEAFF
TRBJ2-3	many	TRBV4-1	-	TGCGCCAGCAGCCAACGAACCTCCCCAGATACGCAGTATTTT	CASSQRTSPDTQYF
TRBJ2-6	few	TRBV5-1	TRBD2	TGCGCCAGCCTTGAAAAAGCGGGAGAATCTGGGGCCAACGTCCTGACTTTC	CASLEKAGESGANVLTF
TRBJ1-2	many	TRBV7-9	-	TGTGCCAGCAGCCCCCAGGGGATTGATAACTATGGCTACACCTTC	CASSPQGIDNYGYTF
TRBJ2-1	many	TRBV6-5	-	TGTGCCAGCAGTTACATGTCGGGAGTCAAGTTCTTC	CASSYMSGVKFF
TRBJ2-5	many	TRBV30	-	TGTGCCTGGAGTCCTCAATCAGGGCAATCGTACTTC	CAWSPQSGQSYF
TRBJ2-4	-	TRBV5-1	-	TGCGCCAGCAGCACCGACACGTACGGGCAGTACTTC	CASSTDTYGQYF
TRBJ2-7	few	TRBV10-3	-	TGTGCCATCAGTGAGCCCCCGCGGGACCCCTCCTACGAGCAGTACTTC	CAISEPPRDPSYEQYF
TRBJ1-5	-	TRBV12-3/TRBV12-4	-	TGTGCCAGCAGTTGGTTTGGGGACCAGCATTTT	CASSWFGDQHF
TRBJ2-3	-	TRBV7-2	TRBD2	TGTGCCAGCAGCTTTTGGTGGGCTAGCGGAGTTGAGACAGATACGCAGTATTTT	CASSFWWASGVETDTQYF
TRBJ2-7	many	TRBV12-3/TRBV12-4	-	TGTGCCAGCAGCCCAGGGGCAGGGAGCTCCTACGAGCAGTACTTC	CASSPGAGSSYEQYF
TRBJ2-1	many	TRBV5-1	TRBD2	TGCGCCAGCAGCTTGCTGACTAGCGGGAGCTCCTACAATGAGCAGTTCTTC	CASSLLTSGSSYNEQFF
TRBJ2-7	many	TRBV7-9	-	TGTGCCAGCAGCTCCAGCGCGTTGAGCTCCTACGAGCAGTACTTC	CASSSSALSSYEQYF
TRBJ2-7	many	TRBV29-1	TRBD2	TGCAGCGTAACCTTCCGGACTAGCGGGAGAACCGGGGGCACCTACGAGCAGTACTTC	CSVTFRTSGRTGGTYEQYF
TRBJ2-7	few	TRBV7-9	-	TGTGCCAGCAGCTTAATGGGGGCGGCCTACGAGCAGTACTTC	CASSLMGAAYEQYF
TRBJ2-7	many	TRBV12-3/TRBV12-4	TRBD2	TGTGCCAGCAGTTTAGGGGGACTAGAGACCTACGAGCAGTACTTC	CASSLGGLETYEQYF
TRBJ1-2	-	TRBV19	-	TGTGCCAGTAACCCCAGGTTGGATTCTGGCTACACCTTC	CASNPRLDSGYTF
TRBJ1-2	once	TRBV5-1	-	TGCGCCAGCACGGGGGGAGAACGACGGACCTTTTCTAACTATGGCTACACCTTC	CASTGGERRTFSNYGYTF
TRBJ2-5	many	TRBV10-3	-	TGTGCCATCAGTGAGACAGGGAAGATAGAGACCCAGTACTTC	CAISETGKIETQYF
TRBJ2-2	once	TRBV7-2	TRBD1	TGTGCCAGCAGCTTAGACTCCGGGACAGGGTACGCCGGGGAGCTGTTTTTT	CASSLDSGTGYAGELFF
TRBJ2-1	many	TRBV4-1	-	TGCGCCAGCAGCCAAACAGGGAGGTGGGATGAGCAGTTCTTC	CASSQTGRWDEQFF
TRBJ2-3	many	TRBV3-1	-	TGTGCCAGCGGCGCCCGGGAGTGGGATACGCAGTATTTT	CASGAREWDTQYF
TRBJ2-3	-	TRBV10-3	-	TGTGCCATCACCGGGGGAGATACGCAGTATTTT	CAITGGDTQYF
TRBJ1-2	-	TRBV12-5	-	TGTGCTAGTGGCCAATCCCTACGAGACAGATTCTATGGCTACACCTTC	CASGQSLRDRFYGYTF
TRBJ2-3	-	TRBV12-3/TRBV12-4	-	TGTGCCAGCACCAAACGGGGCTCCGAACATACGCAGTATTTT	CASTKRGSEHTQYF
TRBJ2-3	few	TRBV2	TRBD2	TGTGCCAGCAGTCCCCCCTGGGGGGGGGGAAGAGATACGCAGTATTTT	CASSPPWGGGRDTQYF
TRBJ1-2	many	TRBV4-1	-	TGCGCCAGCAGCCAAGTGTACTTCAGGGTGTTTACCCGATATGGCTACACCTTC	CASSQVYFRVFTRYGYTF
TRBJ1-6	-	TRBV20-1	-	TGCAGTGCTAGGGCCGGAGAGGACCTCCACTTT	CSARAGEDLHF
TRBJ2-7	many	TRBV25-1	-	TGTGCCAGCAGTATAGGTGTGAGCTACGAGCAGTACTTC	CASSIGVSYEQYF
TRBJ2-7	few	TRBV5-1	TRBD1	TGCGCCAGCAGTATCCCGGGACAGGATTCCGAGCAGTACTTC	CASSIPGQDSEQYF
TRBJ2-3	once	TRBV18	-	TGTGCCAGCTCACCACCGTTGCCAGAGAAGGGGCAGTATTTT	CASSPPLPEKGQYF
TRBJ2-1	-	TRBV12-3/TRBV12-4	-	TGTGCCAGCAGCTATAGCTGGCCGGGCAATGAGCAGTTCTTC	CASSYSWPGNEQFF
TRBJ2-7	-	TRBV12-3/TRBV12-4	-	TGTGCCAGCAGTTTTAGGCATGAGCAGTACTTC	CASSFRHEQYF
TRBJ2-1	few	TRBV6-6	-	TGTGCCAGCAGTTACGGCGGGACACCCTACAATGAGCAGTTCTTC	CASSYGGTPYNEQFF
TRBJ1-1	-	TRBV12-3/TRBV12-4	-	TGTGCCAGCAGTCCCCCCGGGCCCGGGAACACTGAAGCTTTCTTT	CASSPPGPGNTEAFF
TRBJ2-7	-	TRBV6-5	TRBD1	TGTGCCAGCACTCACACCGGGACAGGGTCCTACGAGCAGTACTTC	CASTHTGTGSYEQYF
TRBJ2-1	few	TRBV5-1	TRBD2	TGCGCCAGCAGCGCCGAGGGGACTAGCGGGGCTTGGAGCACCTACAATGAGCAGTTCTTC	CASSAEGTSGAWSTYNEQFF
TRBJ2-5	many	TRBV27	-	TGTGCCAGCGCATCCGGAAGACAAGAGACCCAGTACTTC	CASASGRQETQYF
TRBJ2-3	-	TRBV5-1	TRBD1	TGCGCCAGCAGGACTCCTCCGGGACAGGGGGAGAAATCCACAGATACGCAGTATTTT	CASRTPPGQGEKSTDTQYF
TRBJ2-5	few	TRBV24-1	-	TGTGCCACCAGTGGACAGGGTCGGGGGGAGACCCGGTACTTC	CATSGQGRGETRYF
TRBJ1-2	-	TRBV3-1	-	TGTGCCAGCAGCCAAGATGGGGTAACACGAGCAAATGGCTACACCTTC	CASSQDGVTRANGYTF
TRBJ2-5	many	TRBV6-5	TRBD2	TGTGCCAGCAGCCGCGTCCTAGCGGGAGAGACCCAGTACTTC	CASSRVLAGETQYF